This T cell receptor beta chain was captured in a study of blood T cell repertoires in COVID-19. The assay was immunoSEQ multiplex PCR, and TCRdb's table has in-frame clones only and misses some. The data show 100,000 to 150,000 clones, around four fifths seen once. Germline V gene data show CDR1 as MNHEY and CDR2 as SVGAGI. V was shortened by 10 bases and J by 0 bases, with 14 bases between the two germline ends. The CDR3 contains 14 residues. This clone was detected a few times. The chain couples TRBV6-5 to TRBJ2-3; D not resolved. Sequencing was performed on peripheral blood. The sequence was obtained from a man in his 60s with acute or convalescent COVID-19. The CDR3 DNA follows: TGTGCCACCTACGCTTCATACAGCACAGATACGCAGTATTTT. Protein sequence: CATYASYSTDTQYF.